Below are 5 T cell receptor beta chains sequenced from a single sample in a study of cytomegalovirus exposure and HLA in healthy donors (dated 2017 in TCRdb). Library creation used the immunoSEQ multiplex PCR assay. A mixture of 60 forward primers for TCR Vbeta segments and 13 reverse primers for TCR Jbeta segments was used in the multiplex PCR. The clones in this table, taken by TCRdb from immuneACCESS, are in-frame only. Not every clone is retained; where verified, under half of the shortfall comes from an unresolved V gene, and the cause of the rest is unknown. Counted in this sample were 200,000 to 250,000 clones; roughly 80% of them appeared once. Of the sample, around 1.5% falls within the top ten clones. The sequenced material came from PBMCs. The source is a girl between 5 and 17 years old in good health and CMV-seronegative.

This rearrangement joins TRBV19 to TRBJ1-5, with 7 positions matching TRBD1. V dropped 2 bases and J dropped 6; count of bases not matched to a gene: 10. The length of the CDR3 is 16 residues. Germline V lookup: CDR1 LNHDA, CDR2 SQIVND (reference sequence). CDR3 nucleotide sequence: TGTGCCAGTAGTATAATCCCCAACAGGGGACCTCAGCCCCAGCATTTT. Amino acids: CASSIIPNRGPQPQHF.

The chain links TRBV4-2 to TRBJ2-3; the match to TRBD2 covers 7 bases. The CDR3 spans 17 residues. Germline trimming cut 1 base from V and 0 bases from J; bases unmatched to any gene: 7. Germline-derived CDR1 and CDR2 are LGHNA and YNFKEQ. CDR3 nucleotides: TGTGCCAGCAGCCAAGGACGGACTAGAGCTAGCACAGATACGCAGTATTTT. Protein sequence: CASSQGRTRASTDTQYF.

The V and J genes are TRBV11-2 and TRBJ2-3, with 7 bases lining up with TRBD1. The CDR3 spans 16 residues. Germline CDR1 is SGHAT and CDR2 is FQNNGV. With V trimmed by 4 bases and J by 0 bases, 7 bases remained unmatched. The CDR3 reads CASSYHSTGSTDTQYF. The DNA of the CDR3 is TGTGCCAGCAGCTACCACTCGACAGGGAGCACAGATACGCAGTATTTT.

The chain joins TRBV4-1 to TRBJ2-5; 11 bases align to TRBD2. Germline CDR1 reads MGHRA; CDR2 reads YSYEKL. Losses at the gene ends were 3 bases for V and 1 base for J; bases not matched to a gene: 10. This CDR3 is 18 amino acids long. This CDR3 reads CASSHLMGSGRAQETQYF. The CDR3 bases are TGCGCCAGCAGCCATCTAATGGGTAGCGGGAGGGCCCAAGAGACCCAGTACTTC.

This chain joins TRBV5-4 and TRBJ1-3; 7 bases are shared with TRBD1. The germline V gene has CDR1 SGHNT and CDR2 YYREEE (reference sequence). CDR3 length: 14 residues. Trimming at V came to 5 bases and at J to 4 bases, leaving 6 bases not matched to a gene. The CDR3 here is CASSRDRQGNTIYF. The CDR3 DNA reads as TGTGCCAGCAGTCGGGACAGACAAGGAAACACCATATATTTT.